What follows are 6 T cell receptor beta chains derived from one specimen sequenced in a study of T cells in women clearing cervical HPV infection. The protocol was immunoSEQ multiplex PCR, while the TCRdb copy is restricted to in-frame clones and leaves out a portion. Its listing shows tens of thousands of clones. The specimen sequenced was blood buffy coat. Receptors originate from a woman aged 18 to 75 with a cervical HPV16 infection that either progressed to CIN3+ or cleared (not recorded which).

Details on this clone: The DNA ends 3 residues before the CDR3 does, and the rest of the CDR3 is filled in from the germline J gene. The V and J genes are TRBV7-9 and TRBJ2-1; maybe TRBD1 (6 bases). Trimming cost V 1 base and J 7 bases, with 14 bases left between them. This CDR3 spans 15 amino acids. Germline CDR1 SEHNR, CDR2 FQNEAQ (reference sequence). CDR3 DNA, as far as it was read: TGTGCCAGCAGCTTAGAAGGGTACAGGGAAAATGAG. It encodes CASSLEGYRENE. The CDR3 reads in full as CASSLEGYRENEQFF.

Worth noting for this clone: The read stops 3 residues short of the end of the CDR3; the missing end is completed from the germline J gene. This chain uses TRBV5-6 with TRBJ2-2; 9 nucleotides agree with TRBD2. CDR3 length equals 14 residues. Germline V gene data show CDR1 as SGHDT and CDR2 as YYEEEE. V gave up 4 bases and J gave up 5 bases; unmatched junction bases: 3. The CDR3 spells CASSISGRTGELFF. The CDR3 bases that were read are TGTGCCAGCAGCATTAGCGGGAGAACCGGGGAG.

Of note for this clone: Read data end 3 residues before the CDR3 end; the end is taken from the germline J gene. The chain employs TRBV9 and TRBJ2-1; D not resolved. This CDR3 contains 15 residues. Trimming removed 4 bases at V and 5 bases at J, with 16 bases between. The germline V gene has CDR1 SGDLS and CDR2 YYNGEE. The sequenced part of the CDR3 DNA is TGTGCCAGCAGCAAGATTAGCAGCAACGACAATGAG. It yields the protein CASSKISSNDNE. From start to end, the CDR3 is CASSKISSNDNEQFF.

As regards this clone: Coverage ceases 3 residues before the CDR3 finishes, and the germline J gene fills in the end. The chain links TRBV29-1 to TRBJ2-3, with a tentative D call TRBD1 (6 bases). The CDR3 is made up of 13 amino acids. Germline values: CDR1 SQVTM, CDR2 ANQGSEA. The CDR3 sequence is CSVEGLAGETQYF. The part of the CDR3 DNA that was read is TGCAGCGTTGAGGGGCTAGCAGGGGAGACG.

Points on this clone: The observed sequence ends 3 residues before the CDR3 terminus, with the missing tail filled in from the germline J gene. This chain links TRBV7-2 with TRBJ2-1, with D maybe TRBD2 (5 bases). Germline CDR1 SGHTA, CDR2 FQGNSA. V lost 5 bases to trimming and J lost 8 bases, with 13 bases between them. This CDR3 has 13 residues. CDR3 in amino acids: CASSPRLIYEQFF. The covered CDR3 bases are TGTGCCAGCAGCCCCCGACTAATCTATGAG.

About this clone: The CDR3 is cut off 3 residues early in the read; its end comes from the germline J gene. The identical CDR3 is also encoded by other nucleotide sequences in the sample. The V call is TRBV6-2 or TRBV6-3, the J call TRBJ1-1, with a weak D call TRBD1 (6 bases). Per the germline V gene, CDR1 is MNHEY and CDR2 is SVGEGT. V shed 5 bases and J shed 4 bases, with 17 bases lying between them. The CDR3 contains 15 residues. Here the CDR3 reads CASSSPRAGATEAFF. The CDR3 DNA, read in part, is TGTGCCAGCAGTAGCCCCAGGGCGGGGGCCACTGAA.